Below, 5 T cell receptor beta chains from the same sample are listed, as sequenced in a study of blood T cells in healthy people across ages. A second PCR of roughly 7 to 11 cycles used a sample-barcoded 5' primer and a J-beta primer mix. Using its own MiXCR run on the 5' RACE reads, TCRdb lists one record per CDR3 protein. The table includes about 620,000 distinct CDR3 sequences, more than 20% detected once. The sequenced material came from blood. Source of these receptors: a man aged 70-80 years in good health.

The rearrangement links TRBV20-1 to TRBJ1-2; 10 bases match TRBD1. CDR3 length: 16 amino acids. Germline loops: CDR1 DFQATT, CDR2 SNEGSKA (reference sequence). With 6 bases clipped from V and 4 bases from J, the junction kept 14 bases outside the gene matches. The CDR3 here is CSAADRDRGLSYGYTF. CDR3 nucleotide sequence: TGCAGTGCGGCGGACCGGGACAGGGGTTTAAGCTATGGCTACACCTTC.

This clonotype was detected ten times or more. CDR3 in DNA: TGCGCCAGCAGCTTGGAAACAGGGGGGTACGAGCAGTACTTC. Its protein product is CASSLETGGYEQYF. The rearrangement joins TRBV5-1 to TRBJ2-7; 8 bases match TRBD1. Germline V gene sequence: CDR1 SGHRS, CDR2 YFSETQ. Unmatched junction bases numbered 3, after V lost 0 bases and J lost 4 bases. The CDR3 is 14 residues long.

J is TRBJ2-1 and V is TRBV19; possibly TRBD2 for D (6 bases). This CDR3 has 12 amino acids. Germline CDR1 is LNHDA and CDR2 is SQIVND (reference sequence). The ends were cut back, 5 bases at V and 10 bases at J, with 12 bases in the middle. The CDR3 protein is CASSWASAEQFF. CDR3 in DNA: TGTGCCAGTAGTTGGGCTAGCGCCGAGCAGTTCTTC.

This clonotype was detected only a few times. The rearrangement joins TRBV27 to TRBJ2-3, with D maybe TRBD1 (5 bases). Germline values: CDR1 MNHEY, CDR2 SMNVEV (reference sequence). The V end lost 5 bases, the J end lost 5 bases, and 14 bases lay between the germline ends. The CDR3 loop spans 14 amino acids. In DNA form, the CDR3 reads TGTGCCAGCAGTCTAGGGGCCTGGGGAGATACGCAGTATTTT. Its protein product is CASSLGAWGDTQYF.

V gene TRBV5-8 combines with J gene TRBJ2-7; no firm D call. CDR3 length: 14 residues. Germline loops: CDR1 SGHTS, CDR2 YDEGEE. Between the trimmed V and J ends, which lost 1 base and 5 bases, there was a span of 13 bases. The CDR3 region has the DNA TGTGCCAGCAGCTTGTTAGTTTCACTCCACGAGCAGTACTTC. This translates into CASSLLVSLHEQYF.